The 15 T cell receptor beta chains below were found in one sample sequenced in a study of blood T cell repertoires in COVID-19. The data were produced by immunoSEQ multiplex PCR, yet TCRdb's version contains in-frame clones alone and is incomplete. The repertoire includes about 68,000 clones, around 84% of them detected once, and roughly 3.7% sits in the top ten. The sample was peripheral blood. The receptors stem from a man in his fifties or sixties with acute or convalescent COVID-19.

This clone was seen a single time. The chain combines TRBV9 with TRBJ1-1, with 7 bases that match TRBD1. The CDR3 has 13 amino acids. Germline V gives CDR1 SGDLS, CDR2 YYNGEE. Losses at the gene ends were 2 bases for V and 4 bases for J; bases not matched to a gene: 2. CDR3 residues: CASSVGDSTEAFF. The DNA of the CDR3 is TGTGCCAGCAGCGTGGGGGACAGCACTGAAGCTTTCTTT.

The CDR3 region is CASSYPGTYFYTF. The CDR3 bases are TGTGCCAGCAGTTACCCGGGGACATACTTCTACACCTTC. This rearrangement joins TRBV6-5 to TRBJ1-2, with a weak D call TRBD1 (6 bases). The CDR3 is 13 residues long. The germline V gene encodes CDR1 MNHEY and CDR2 SVGAGI. V was cut by 2 bases and J by 10 bases, with 14 bases left in between.

The chain links TRBV24-1 to TRBJ1-1; maybe TRBD1 (6 bases). The germline V and J ends were trimmed by 3 bases and 2 bases, with 12 bases remaining between them. This CDR3 contains 15 residues. In germline, CDR1 is KGHDR, CDR2 SFDVKD. The CDR3 loop reads CATSDPRGANTEAFF. The CDR3 coding sequence is TGTGCCACCAGTGATCCCCGGGGGGCCAACACTGAAGCTTTCTTT.

The V gene is TRBV3-1 (or the pseudogene TRBV3-2), the J gene TRBJ1-2; 7 positions match TRBD1. The CDR3 covers 14 residues. The junction had 10 bases not matched to a gene; V was cut back by 6 bases and J by 6 bases. In germline, CDR1 is LGHDT, CDR2 YNNKEL (reference sequence). The DNA for the CDR3 is TGTGCCAGCAGACAACAGGGGCCCTGGGATGGCTACACCTTC. Its translation: CASRQQGPWDGYTF.

The rearrangement links TRBV12-5 to TRBJ1-2, with D maybe TRBD1 (5 bases). CDR1 LGHNT and CDR2 FRNRAP come from the germline V gene. The CDR3 runs 11 residues. The CDR3 DNA sequence: TGTGCACTGGGGGGTTATAGTGGCTACACCTTC. This gives the protein CALGGYSGYTF.

The J gene is TRBJ2-3, the V gene TRBV29-1; 11 bases agree with TRBD2. The CDR3 has 14 amino acids. The V segment lost 6 bases and the J segment 5 bases; nucleotides outside the gene matches: 7. The germline gives CDR1 SQVTM, CDR2 ANQGSEA. The CDR3 sequence: CSVSSGRMGDTQYF. CDR3 coding DNA: TGCAGCGTCTCTAGCGGGAGGATGGGAGATACGCAGTATTTT.

V gene TRBV18 combines with J gene TRBJ1-1; possible D gene TRBD1, 6 bases. Trimming left V 5 bases short and J 2 bases short, with 18 bases between. There are 16 residues in the CDR3. CDR1 and CDR2 from the germline V gene are KGHSH and LQKENI. The CDR3, as DNA: TGTGCCAGCTCATCCTACAGGGAAGGGGCTAACACTGAAGCTTTCTTT. Protein sequence: CASSSYREGANTEAFF.

The rearrangement uses TRBV9 and TRBJ2-1; possible D gene TRBD2, 5 bases. Trimming removed 2 bases at V and 2 bases at J, with 11 bases between. CDR1 is SGDLS, CDR2 YYNGEE, per germline. This CDR3 is built from 15 residues. In DNA, the CDR3 is TGTGCCAGCAGCGTGGAGGAGGCCACCTACAATGAGCAGTTCTTC. Amino acid sequence: CASSVEEATYNEQFF.

The J gene is TRBJ1-5, the V gene TRBV6-5, with 8 nucleotides matching TRBD1. Trimming took 4 bases from V and 0 from J; bases not matched to a gene: 5. The germline V gene has CDR1 MNHEY and CDR2 SVGAGI. The CDR3 sequence is 16 residues long. The CDR3 nucleotides are TGTGCCAGCAGTTCCCGACAGGGGCCTAGCAATCAGCCCCAGCATTTT. It codes for CASSSRQGPSNQPQHF.

This sequence joins TRBV7-2 and TRBJ2-5; tentative D call: TRBD2 (7 bases). Per germline, CDR1 SGHTA and CDR2 FQGNSA. The CDR3 extends over 14 amino acids. With 5 bases removed from V and 4 bases from J, the gap between germline ends came to 14 bases. The CDR3, as DNA: TGTGCCAGCAGCGATAGGGGGGGAGGAGAGACCCAGTACTTC. As protein: CASSDRGGGETQYF. The whole variable domain, filled in from reference TRBV7-2 and TRBJ2-5, reads GAGVSQSPSNKVTEKGKDVELRCDPISGHTALYWYRQSLGQGLEFLIYFQGNSAPDKSGLPSDRFSAERTGGSVSTLTIQRTQQEDSAVYLCASSDRGGGETQYFGPGTRLLVL.

The rearrangement joins TRBV18 to TRBJ2-3; D perhaps matches TRBD2 (5 bases). The CDR3 extends over 16 amino acids. Germline V gene sequence: CDR1 KGHSH, CDR2 LQKENI. V was trimmed by 0 bases and J by 4 bases, leaving 14 bases between them. The DNA for the CDR3 is TGTGCCAGCTCACCACCGTCCGGGATAGGCGCAGATACGCAGTATTTT. It codes for CASSPPSGIGADTQYF.

The sample holds one count of this clone. The chain carries TRBV15 and TRBJ2-5; D is possibly TRBD1 (5 bases). The V gene's germline CDR1 is LNHNV and CDR2 YYDKDF (reference sequence). CDR3 size: 17 residues. With 2 bases removed from V and 4 bases from J, the gap between germline ends came to 20 bases. In DNA form, the CDR3 reads TGTGCCACCAGCAGACGTAATGGGGCCAACGTAGGAGAGACCCAGTACTTC. Protein: CATSRRNGANVGETQYF.

V usage is TRBV27 and J usage is TRBJ1-2; D is possibly TRBD1 (5 bases). The CDR3 extends over 13 amino acids. From germline, CDR1 is MNHEY and CDR2 SMNVEV (reference sequence). The V end lost 3 bases, the J end lost 7 bases, and 12 bases lay between the germline ends. As DNA, the CDR3 is TGTGCCAGCAGTTTCCTCTTTGACAGTGGCTACACCTTC. Translated, it gives CASSFLFDSGYTF.

This clone was seen just once. This chain joins TRBV18 and TRBJ2-1; 13 bases are shared with TRBD2. CDR1 is KGHSH, CDR2 LQKENI, per germline. V shed 3 bases and J 14 bases; nucleotides not matched to a gene: 4. The CDR3 is 13 amino acids. CDR3 sequence reads: CASSPGLAGMKFF. The DNA of the CDR3 is TGTGCCAGCTCACCGGGACTAGCGGGAATGAAGTTCTTC.

The chain links TRBV4-1 to TRBJ2-7; TRBD2 aligns across 8 bases. The V gene's germline CDR1 is MGHRA and CDR2 YSYEKL. The CDR3 runs to 18 residues. V dropped 0 bases and J dropped 2; count of bases not matched to a gene: 12. The chain's CDR3 is CASSQEGFSGRSPYEQYF. The CDR3 coding sequence is TGCGCCAGCAGCCAAGAGGGATTCAGCGGGAGATCCCCCTACGAGCAGTACTTC.